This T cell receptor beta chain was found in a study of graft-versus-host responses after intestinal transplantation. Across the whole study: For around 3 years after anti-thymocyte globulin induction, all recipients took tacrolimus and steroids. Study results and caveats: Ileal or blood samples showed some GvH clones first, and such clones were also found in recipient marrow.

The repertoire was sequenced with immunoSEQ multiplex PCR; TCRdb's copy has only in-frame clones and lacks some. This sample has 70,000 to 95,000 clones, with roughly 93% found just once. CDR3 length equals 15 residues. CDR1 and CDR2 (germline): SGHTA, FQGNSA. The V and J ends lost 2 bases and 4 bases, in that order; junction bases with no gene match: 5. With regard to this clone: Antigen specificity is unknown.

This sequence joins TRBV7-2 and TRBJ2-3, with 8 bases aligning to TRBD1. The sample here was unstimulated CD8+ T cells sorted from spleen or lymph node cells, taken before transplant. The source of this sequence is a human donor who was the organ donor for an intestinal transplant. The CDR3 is CASSLTRGQADTQYF. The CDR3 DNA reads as TGTGCCAGCAGCTTAACCAGGGGGCAGGCAGATACGCAGTATTTT.